This is a list of T cell receptor beta chains from one sample in a study of blood T cells in healthy people across ages. TCRdb processed the 5' RACE reads anew with MiXCR; each CDR3 protein has one entry. The data hold fewer than 2,000,000 distinct CDR3 sequences, with about two fifths observed a single time. The sequencing sample was made of blood. The origin of the receptors is a human donor in good health. Both conserved end residues are part of each CDR3. The order of the fields is D gene, V gene, J gene, clone size, CDR3 DNA, CDR3 protein. D genes are given only for firm matches. Some rows mark clone size as missing; the rest say once, few, many or name a class of expanded clone.

>TRBD1|TRBV7-2|TRBJ1-4|-
TGTGCCAGCAGCTACCGGGACAGGGGTTCTAATGAAAAACTGTTTTTT
CASSYRDRGSNEKLFF
>-|TRBV9|TRBJ2-3|-
TGTGCCAGCAGCCCCTACCGCACAGATACGCAGTATTTT
CASSPYRTDTQYF
>TRBD1|TRBV7-9|TRBJ1-2|-
TGTGCCAGCGGTAGACAGGGGAATGGCTACACCTTC
CASGRQGNGYTF
>TRBD1|TRBV18|TRBJ2-7|few
TGTGCCAGTTCCGAGGGGACAGGGCTGACCTACGAGCAGTACTTC
CASSEGTGLTYEQYF
>-|TRBV3-1|TRBJ2-1|-
TGTGCCAGCAGCCAAATGGTAGCGGAAGAGCAGTTCTTC
CASSQMVAEEQFF
>-|TRBV5-1|TRBJ1-1|few
TGCGCCAGCAGCCAAACAGGGTTTGGCACTGAAGCTTTCTTT
CASSQTGFGTEAFF
>-|TRBV10-3|TRBJ2-3|-
TGTGCCATCAGTACCACAGATACGCAGTATTTT
CAISTTDTQYF
>-|TRBV6-6|TRBJ2-1|-
TGTGCCAGCAGTTCCGGGTTCCGGAATGAGCAGTTCTTC
CASSSGFRNEQFF
>TRBD2|TRBV7-2|TRBJ2-7|few
TGTGCCAGCAGCTTAGCCCTAGCGGGGGGCCTCTCGGCCTACGAGCAGTACTTC
CASSLALAGGLSAYEQYF
>-|TRBV9|TRBJ2-6|few
TGTGCCAGCAGCCCCGCCCCTTCTGGGGCCAACGTCCTGACTTTC
CASSPAPSGANVLTF
>-|TRBV7-8|TRBJ2-7|-
TGTGCCAGCAGCCCCGAGAACGAGCAGTACTTC
CASSPENEQYF
>-|TRBV6-2/TRBV6-3|TRBJ2-2|-
TGTGCCAGCAGCAAGGGGGGCGCGAACACCGGGGAGCTGTTTTTT
CASSKGGANTGELFF
>-|TRBV6-7|TRBJ1-6|-
TGTGCCAGCATCTTAAAATCCGGGACGGTAAATTCACCCCTCCACTTT
CASILKSGTVNSPLHF
>-|TRBV20-1|TRBJ1-2|-
TGCAGTGCTAGACCAGGTAGCTATGGCTACACCTTC
CSARPGSYGYTF
>-|TRBV24-1|TRBJ2-3|-
TGTGCCACCAGTGATCCCCGGCGGGTTAGCACAGATACGCAGTATTTT
CATSDPRRVSTDTQYF
>-|TRBV9|TRBJ2-3|few
TGTGCCAGCAGCCCGTTTGGGCTAGGCTTAGCGACAGATACGCAGTATTTT
CASSPFGLGLATDTQYF
>-|TRBV7-3|TRBJ1-2|few
TGTGCCAGCAGCTTAGGGGGAGCCCATGGCTACACCTTC
CASSLGGAHGYTF
>TRBD2|TRBV7-2|TRBJ2-3|many
TGTGCCAGCAGCTGGGGGGGAGGCACAGATACGCAGTATTTT
CASSWGGGTDTQYF